The 22 T cell receptor beta chains in this list originate from one sample, sequenced in a study of blood T cell repertoires in COVID-19. Produced via immunoSEQ multiplex PCR; TCRdb's table is partial and in-frame only. The table lists some 120,000 clones, 90% of them singletons, with roughly 1.9% in the top ten. Sequencing was done on a sample of peripheral blood. These receptors originate from a human donor with active COVID-19. The donor label of this sample is uncertain.

The rearrangement uses TRBV7-9 and TRBJ2-1; 7 nucleotides match TRBD2. V was pared by 4 bases and J by 4 bases, with 10 bases of the junction left unmatched. The V gene's germline CDR1 is SEHNR and CDR2 FQNEAQ (reference sequence). The CDR3 covers 16 residues. The CDR3 sequence: CASSSSLAERYNEQFF. The CDR3 nucleotides are TGTGCCAGCAGCTCCTCCCTAGCGGAGAGATACAATGAGCAGTTCTTC. The whole variable domain, filled in from reference TRBV7-9 and TRBJ2-1, reads DTGVSQNPRHKITKRGQNVTFRCDPISEHNRLYWYRQTLGQGPEFLTYFQNEAQLEKSRLLSDRFSAERPKGSFSTLEIQRTEQGDSAMYLCASSSSLAERYNEQFFGPGTRLTVL.

This chain uses TRBV6-4 with TRBJ2-3; D perhaps matches TRBD1 (5 bases). Germline CDR1 reads MRHNA; CDR2 reads SNTAGT. Trimming took off 0 bases at V and 2 bases at J, with 6 bases between the two ends. The CDR3 runs to 14 residues. The CDR3 coding sequence is TGTGCCAGCAGTGACTCGGACATCACAGATACGCAGTATTTT. This encodes CASSDSDITDTQYF.

This chain uses TRBV28 with TRBJ1-2; 10 nucleotides line up with TRBD1. The CDR3 loop spans 17 amino acids. Germline V gene lookup returns CDR1 MDHEN and CDR2 SYDVKM. Unmatched junction bases numbered 12, after V lost 8 bases and J lost 0 bases. CDR3 DNA sequence: TGTGCCAGCTCCGCGGACAGGGGGGCTGAAACTAACTATGGCTACACCTTC. Amino acid sequence: CASSADRGAETNYGYTF.

As regards this clone: The junction shows a germline mismatch at one end, possibly a read error. V gene TRBV18 combines with J gene TRBJ1-1; weak D call: TRBD1 (5 bases). This CDR3 has 14 amino acids. CDR1 and CDR2 from the germline V gene are KGHSH and LQKENI. Written as DNA, the CDR3 is TGTGCCAGTTCACGGACATTCGGCAACACTGAAGCTTTCTTT. Amino acid sequence: CASSRTFGNTEAFF.

The chain is built from TRBV28 and TRBJ2-7; 9 bases line up with TRBD2. This CDR3 is built from 15 residues. V shed 5 bases and J 5 bases; nucleotides not matched to a gene: 10. Looked up from germline, CDR1 is MDHEN and CDR2 is SYDVKM. CDR3 in amino acids: CASSRPGLAVHEQYF. The CDR3 DNA follows: TGTGCCAGCAGTAGACCGGGACTAGCTGTCCACGAGCAGTACTTC.

CDR3 loop: CASSGGPLNEQYF. CDR3 nucleotides: TGTGCCAGCAGCGGGGGCCCTTTAAACGAGCAGTACTTC. This chain uses TRBV7-3 with TRBJ2-7; D may be TRBD1 (6 bases). The CDR3 spans 13 residues. The germline CDR1 and CDR2 sequences are SGHTA and FQGTGA. The ends were cut back, 5 bases at V and 5 bases at J, with 13 bases in the middle.

The gene calls are TRBV2 and TRBJ1-2; unclear D gene. CDR1 SNHLY and CDR2 FYNNEI come from the germline V gene. The V end lost 7 bases, the J end lost 4 bases, and 10 bases lay between the germline ends. The CDR3 covers 12 residues. CDR3 sequence: CASTTYAYGYTF. The CDR3 bases are TGTGCCAGCACAACCTACGCCTATGGCTACACCTTC. Full variable domain (rest looked up from reference TRBV2 and TRBJ1-2): EPEVTQTPSHQVTQMGQEVILRCVPISNHLYFYWYRQILGQKVEFLVSFYNNEISEKSEIFDDQFSVERPDGSNFTLKIRSTKLEDSAMYFCASTTYAYGYTFGSGTRLTVV.

This chain links TRBV9 with TRBJ2-2; D not resolved. Per germline, CDR1 SGDLS and CDR2 YYNGEE. The ends were cut back, 4 bases at V and 7 bases at J, with 14 bases in the middle. The CDR3 runs to 14 residues. The CDR3 region has the DNA TGTGCCAGCAGCCCTCTCGCGGCCGGCGGGGAGCTGTTTTTT. It yields the protein CASSPLAAGGELFF.

This clone was detected only once. The rearrangement links TRBV19 to TRBJ2-2; D is possibly TRBD1 (6 bases). Trimming stripped 4 bases from V and 6 bases from J, with 18 bases between. Germline CDR1 reads LNHDA; CDR2 reads SQIVND (reference sequence). The CDR3 spans 16 residues. Here the CDR3 DNA reads TGTGCCAGTAGTAACCAACAGGGTACAGTAGCCGGGGAGCTGTTTTTT. Protein product: CASSNQQGTVAGELFF.

This chain links TRBV5-4 with TRBJ2-2; TRBD1 agrees at 7 bases. With 4 bases clipped from V and 6 bases from J, the junction kept 12 bases outside the gene matches. This CDR3 comprises 16 residues. The germline V gene encodes CDR1 SGHNT and CDR2 YYREEE (reference sequence). For the CDR3, the DNA is TGTGCCAGCAGCCACGCCCCGACAGGGCGGGCCGGGGAGCTGTTTTTT. Translating it yields CASSHAPTGRAGELFF.

This chain joins TRBV19 and TRBJ1-1, with 7 bases that match TRBD1. The CDR3 runs to 14 residues. Unmatched junction bases numbered 7, after V lost 5 bases and J lost 4 bases. The germline V gene has CDR1 LNHDA and CDR2 SQIVND (reference sequence). This CDR3 is CASSPVQGGTEAFF. The CDR3 DNA reads as TGTGCCAGTAGTCCCGTCCAGGGGGGCACTGAAGCTTTCTTT. Full variable domain (rest looked up from reference TRBV19 and TRBJ1-1): DGGITQSPKYLFRKEGQNVTLSCEQNLNHDAMYWYRQDPGQGLRLIYYSQIVNDFQKGDIAEGYSVSREKKESFPLTVTSAQKNPTAFYLCASSPVQGGTEAFFGQGTRLTVV.

This rearrangement joins TRBV7-9 to TRBJ2-7, with D maybe TRBD1 (6 bases). Between the trimmed V and J ends, which lost 5 bases and 4 bases, there was a span of 18 bases. Germline lookup yields CDR1 SEHNR and CDR2 FQNEAQ (reference sequence). This CDR3 has 15 residues. The CDR3 spells CASSKIRDTRYEQYF. DNA of the CDR3: TGTGCCAGCAGCAAAATTCGGGACACCCGATACGAGCAGTACTTC.

The genes are TRBV4-1 and TRBJ2-1, with TRBD1 matching 8 bases. The CDR3 contains 14 residues. Germline CDR1 reads MGHRA; CDR2 reads YSYEKL. Trimming cost V 3 bases and J 4 bases; bases outside gene matches: 2. CDR3 loop: CASSQGTGYNEQFF. In DNA, the CDR3 is TGCGCCAGCAGCCAGGGGACAGGATACAATGAGCAGTTCTTC.

J is TRBJ2-7 and V is TRBV6-1, with TRBD1 identical over 8 bases. CDR1 is MNHNS, CDR2 SASEGT, per germline. V lost 2 bases, J lost 7 bases, and 7 bases stayed unmatched. CDR3 length: 14 residues. This CDR3 reads CASSEPDRVDEQYF. The CDR3 region has the DNA TGTGCCAGCAGTGAACCGGACAGGGTGGATGAGCAGTACTTC.

The V call is TRBV6-2 or TRBV6-3, the J call TRBJ2-7; D is possibly TRBD1 (5 bases). CDR3 length: 17 residues. The V end was cut by 4 bases, the J end by 2 bases, with 21 bases between. Germline V CDR1 and CDR2: MNHEY, SVGEGT. CDR3 DNA sequence: TGTGCCAGCAGTTGGGGCGACTCCGCAGCCCTAACCTACGAGCAGTACTTC. Translating gives CASSWGDSAALTYEQYF.

The chain joins TRBV5-1 to TRBJ1-2; D unclear. The V gene's germline CDR1 is SGHRS and CDR2 YFSETQ. Trimming removed 0 bases from V and 2 bases from J, with 11 bases in between. This CDR3 has 15 amino acids. Here the CDR3 DNA reads TGCGCCAGCAGCTTGGACGTTACTGTAAACTATGGCTACACCTTC. Its protein product is CASSLDVTVNYGYTF.

V is TRBV10-3 and J is TRBJ2-7; TRBD2 matches 7 bases. In germline, CDR1 is ENHRY, CDR2 SYGVKD. The CDR3 is made up of 14 amino acids. The ends lost 6 bases at V and 4 bases at J; junction bases unmatched: 9. Here the CDR3 reads CAISDGLVSYEQYF. DNA of the CDR3: TGTGCCATCAGCGATGGACTAGTCTCTTACGAGCAGTACTTC.

For the CDR3, the DNA is TGTGCCAGCAGCCAAGATCTTGAGCGGAATACGCAGTATTTT. Translation gives CASSQDLERNTQYF. The chain employs TRBV4-2 and TRBJ2-3, with D tentatively TRBD2 (5 bases). The CDR3 contains 14 residues. CDR1 is LGHNA and CDR2 is YNFKEQ in the germline V gene. V was pared by 0 bases and J by 7 bases, with 11 bases between.

The chain links TRBV5-1 to TRBJ2-2; no definite D call. The CDR3 runs 13 residues. Per germline, CDR1 SGHRS and CDR2 YFSETQ. V was clipped by 2 bases and J by 6 bases, with 8 bases between them. In DNA, the CDR3 is TGCGCCAGCAGCTTCGCATCAGCCGGGGAGCTGTTTTTT. Amino acid sequence: CASSFASAGELFF.

The CDR3 DNA is TGTGCCAGCAGCCAACAGGATTATAGCAATCAGCCCCAGCATTTT. Translated, it gives CASSQQDYSNQPQHF. J is TRBJ1-5 and V is TRBV5-5; D perhaps matches TRBD1 (5 bases). The V end lost 4 bases, the J end lost 0 bases, and 11 bases lay between the germline ends. The CDR3 is 15 amino acids. Germline lookup yields CDR1 SGHKS and CDR2 YYEKEE (reference sequence).

This clone was seen a few times. The chain combines TRBV30 with TRBJ2-7; 7 bases match TRBD1. CDR1 is GTSNPN, CDR2 SVGIG, per germline (reference sequence). Trimming took 2 bases from V and 2 from J; bases not matched to a gene: 6. CDR3 length equals 14 residues. The CDR3 DNA follows: TGTGCCTGGAGTCCCGGGACAGCAACCTACGAGCAGTACTTC. It specifies CAWSPGTATYEQYF.

This rearrangement joins TRBV28 to TRBJ2-3; 8 bases fit TRBD1. The CDR3 extends over 16 amino acids. Trimming cost V 5 bases and J 4 bases; bases outside gene matches: 11. Per germline, CDR1 MDHEN and CDR2 SYDVKM. CDR3 sequence (DNA): TGTGCCAGCAGTCGCTCCTTCCCAGGGGGCTCAGATACGCAGTATTTT. It encodes CASSRSFPGGSDTQYF.